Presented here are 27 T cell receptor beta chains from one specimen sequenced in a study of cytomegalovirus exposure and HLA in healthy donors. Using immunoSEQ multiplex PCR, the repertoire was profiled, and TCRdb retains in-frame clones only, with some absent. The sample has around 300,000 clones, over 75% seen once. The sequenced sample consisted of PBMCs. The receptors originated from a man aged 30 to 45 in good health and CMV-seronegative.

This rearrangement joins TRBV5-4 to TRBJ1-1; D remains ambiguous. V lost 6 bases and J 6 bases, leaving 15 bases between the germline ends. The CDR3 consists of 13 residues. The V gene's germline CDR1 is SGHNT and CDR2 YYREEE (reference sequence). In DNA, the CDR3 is TGTGCCAGCACCCGTGCGGGGAGGTCTGAAGCTTTCTTT. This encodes CASTRAGRSEAFF.

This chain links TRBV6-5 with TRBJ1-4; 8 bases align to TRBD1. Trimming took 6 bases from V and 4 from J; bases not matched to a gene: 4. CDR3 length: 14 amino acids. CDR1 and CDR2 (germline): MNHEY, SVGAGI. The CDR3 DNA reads TGTGCCAGCAGCAGGACAGGGAATAATGAAAAACTGTTTTTT. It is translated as CASSRTGNNEKLFF.

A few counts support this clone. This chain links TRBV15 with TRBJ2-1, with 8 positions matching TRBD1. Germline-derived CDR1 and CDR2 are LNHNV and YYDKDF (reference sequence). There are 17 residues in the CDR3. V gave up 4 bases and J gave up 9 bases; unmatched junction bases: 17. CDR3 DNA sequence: TGTGCCACCAGCATTGACAGGGGAATGGTATATGGGGGTGAGCAGTTCTTC. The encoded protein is CATSIDRGMVYGGEQFF.

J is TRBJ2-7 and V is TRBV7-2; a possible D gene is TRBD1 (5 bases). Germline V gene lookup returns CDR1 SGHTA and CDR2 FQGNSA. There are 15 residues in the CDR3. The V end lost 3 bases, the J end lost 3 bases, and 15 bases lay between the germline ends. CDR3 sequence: CASSFSPQGDYEQYF. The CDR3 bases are TGTGCCAGCAGCTTCAGTCCTCAAGGGGACTACGAGCAGTACTTC. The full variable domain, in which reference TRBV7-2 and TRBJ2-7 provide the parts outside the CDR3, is GAGVSQSPSNKVTEKGKDVELRCDPISGHTALYWYRQSLGQGLEFLIYFQGNSAPDKSGLPSDRFSAERTGGSVSTLTIQRTQQEDSAVYLCASSFSPQGDYEQYFGPGTRLTVT.

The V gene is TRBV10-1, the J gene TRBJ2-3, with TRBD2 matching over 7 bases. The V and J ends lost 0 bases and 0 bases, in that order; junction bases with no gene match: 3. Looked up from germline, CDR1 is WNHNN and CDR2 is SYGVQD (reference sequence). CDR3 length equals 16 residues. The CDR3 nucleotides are TGCGCCAGCAGTGAGTCCCTAGCGGTGAGCACAGATACGCAGTATTTT. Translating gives CASSESLAVSTDTQYF.

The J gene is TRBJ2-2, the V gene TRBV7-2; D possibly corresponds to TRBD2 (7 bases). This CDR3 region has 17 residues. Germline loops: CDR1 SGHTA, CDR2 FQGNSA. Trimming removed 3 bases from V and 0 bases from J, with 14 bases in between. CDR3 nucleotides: TGTGCCAGCAGCTTTGGGGGGGGCTACCCGAACACCGGGGAGCTGTTTTTT. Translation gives CASSFGGGYPNTGELFF.

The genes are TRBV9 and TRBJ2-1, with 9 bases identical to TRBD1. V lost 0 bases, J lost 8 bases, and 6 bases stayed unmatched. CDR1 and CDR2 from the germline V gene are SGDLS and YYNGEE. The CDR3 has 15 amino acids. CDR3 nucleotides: TGTGCCAGCAGCGTAGATGGACAGGGGTCTCATGAGCAGTTCTTC. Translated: CASSVDGQGSHEQFF.

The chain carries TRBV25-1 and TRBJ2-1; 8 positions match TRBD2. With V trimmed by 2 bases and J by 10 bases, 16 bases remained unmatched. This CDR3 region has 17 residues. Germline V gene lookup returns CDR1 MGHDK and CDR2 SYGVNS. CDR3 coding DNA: TGTGCCAGCAGTGAACCCCAGACGGGTCTTAGCGGGGAGGAGCAGTTCTTC. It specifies CASSEPQTGLSGEEQFF.

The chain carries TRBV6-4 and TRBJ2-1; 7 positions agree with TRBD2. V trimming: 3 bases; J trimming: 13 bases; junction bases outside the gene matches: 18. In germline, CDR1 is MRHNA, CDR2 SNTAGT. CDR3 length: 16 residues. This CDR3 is CASSEGSGATQNNQFF. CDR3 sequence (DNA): TGTGCCAGCAGTGAGGGGAGCGGGGCTACCCAGAACAACCAGTTCTTC.

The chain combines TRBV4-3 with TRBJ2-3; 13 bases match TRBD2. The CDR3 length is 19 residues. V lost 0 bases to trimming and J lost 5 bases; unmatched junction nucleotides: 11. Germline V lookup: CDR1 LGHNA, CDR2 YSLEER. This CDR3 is CASSQETSGGAPARDTQYF. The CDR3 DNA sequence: TGCGCCAGCAGCCAAGAAACTAGCGGGGGGGCCCCTGCACGAGATACGCAGTATTTT.

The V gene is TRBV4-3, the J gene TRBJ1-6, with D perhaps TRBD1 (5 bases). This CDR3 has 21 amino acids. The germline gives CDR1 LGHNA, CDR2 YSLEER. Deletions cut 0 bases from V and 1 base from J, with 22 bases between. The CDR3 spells CASSQETPGTYLGSYNSPLHF. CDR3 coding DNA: TGCGCCAGCAGCCAAGAAACCCCCGGGACTTACCTGGGGTCCTATAATTCACCCCTCCACTTT.

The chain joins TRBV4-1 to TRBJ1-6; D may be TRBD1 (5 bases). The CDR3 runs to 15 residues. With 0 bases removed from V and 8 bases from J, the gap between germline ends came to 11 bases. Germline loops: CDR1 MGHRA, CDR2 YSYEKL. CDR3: CASSQDAGLDSPLHF. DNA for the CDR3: TGCGCCAGCAGCCAAGATGCAGGGTTGGATTCACCCCTCCACTTT.

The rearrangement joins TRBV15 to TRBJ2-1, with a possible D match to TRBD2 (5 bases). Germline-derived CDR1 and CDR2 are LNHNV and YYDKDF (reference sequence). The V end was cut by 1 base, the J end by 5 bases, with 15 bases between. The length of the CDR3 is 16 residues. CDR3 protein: CATSRGERGPDNEQFF. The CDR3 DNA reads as TGTGCCACCAGCAGAGGCGAACGGGGTCCGGACAATGAGCAGTTCTTC.

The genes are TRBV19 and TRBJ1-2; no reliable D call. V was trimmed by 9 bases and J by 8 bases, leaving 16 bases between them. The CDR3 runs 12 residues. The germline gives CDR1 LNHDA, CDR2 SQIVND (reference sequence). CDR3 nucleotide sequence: TGTGCCAGCCTCGACTGGCCTCAAGGCTACACCTTC. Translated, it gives CASLDWPQGYTF.

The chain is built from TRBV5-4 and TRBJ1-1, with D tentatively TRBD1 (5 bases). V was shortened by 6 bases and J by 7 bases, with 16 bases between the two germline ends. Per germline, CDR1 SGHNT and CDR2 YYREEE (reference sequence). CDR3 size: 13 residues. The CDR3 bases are TGTGCCAGCACCCCTCAGGGTCGAGGTGAAGCTTTCTTT. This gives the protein CASTPQGRGEAFF.

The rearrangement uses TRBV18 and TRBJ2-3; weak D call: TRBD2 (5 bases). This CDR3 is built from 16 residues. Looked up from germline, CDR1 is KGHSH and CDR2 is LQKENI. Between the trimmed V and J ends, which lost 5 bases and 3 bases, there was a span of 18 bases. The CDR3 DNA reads TGTGCCAGCTCAGAGCCTGGGCGGGCTCTTACAGATACGCAGTATTTT. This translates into CASSEPGRALTDTQYF.

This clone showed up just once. DNA of the CDR3: TGTGCCAGCAGTTACTCCTCAGGGGGGAACACTGAAGCTTTCTTT. This translates into CASSYSSGGNTEAFF. The gene calls are TRBV6-5 and TRBJ1-1; TRBD1 matches at 7 bases. Germline lookup yields CDR1 MNHEY and CDR2 SVGAGI. This CDR3 is built from 15 residues. V was pared by 0 bases and J by 1 base, with 2 bases of the junction left unmatched.

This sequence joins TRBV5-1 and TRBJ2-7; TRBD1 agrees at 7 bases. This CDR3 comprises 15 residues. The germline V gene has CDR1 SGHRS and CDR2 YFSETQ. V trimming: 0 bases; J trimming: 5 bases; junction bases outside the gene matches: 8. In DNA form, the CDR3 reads TGCGCCAGCAGCTTGGTAGGGGGCGCGATCGACGAGCAGTACTTC. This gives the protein CASSLVGGAIDEQYF.

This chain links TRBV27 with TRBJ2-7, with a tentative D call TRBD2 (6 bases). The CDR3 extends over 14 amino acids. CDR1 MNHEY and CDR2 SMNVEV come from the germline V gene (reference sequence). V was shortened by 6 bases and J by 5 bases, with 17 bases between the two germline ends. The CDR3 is CASSPAGTRHEQYF. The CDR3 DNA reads TGTGCCAGCAGCCCTGCGGGGACCCGCCACGAGCAGTACTTC.

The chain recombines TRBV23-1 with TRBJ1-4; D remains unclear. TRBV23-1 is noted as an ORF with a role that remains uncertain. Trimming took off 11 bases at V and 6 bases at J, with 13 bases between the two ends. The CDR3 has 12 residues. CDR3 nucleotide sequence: TGCGCCGGCGGCGGTACTCATGAAAAACTGTTTTTT. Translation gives CAGGGTHEKLFF.

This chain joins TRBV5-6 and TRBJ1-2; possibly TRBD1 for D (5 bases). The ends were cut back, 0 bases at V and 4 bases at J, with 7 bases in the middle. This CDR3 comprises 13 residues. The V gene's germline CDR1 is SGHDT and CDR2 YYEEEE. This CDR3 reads CASSLARVYGYTF. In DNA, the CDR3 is TGTGCCAGCAGCTTGGCCAGGGTCTATGGCTACACCTTC.

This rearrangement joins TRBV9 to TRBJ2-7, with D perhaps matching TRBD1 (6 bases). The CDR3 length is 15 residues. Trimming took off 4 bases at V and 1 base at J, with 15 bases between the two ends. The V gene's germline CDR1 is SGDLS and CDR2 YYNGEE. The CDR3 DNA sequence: TGTGCCAGCAGCTTAGGACCGGGACAATCCTACGAGCAGTACTTC. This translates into CASSLGPGQSYEQYF.

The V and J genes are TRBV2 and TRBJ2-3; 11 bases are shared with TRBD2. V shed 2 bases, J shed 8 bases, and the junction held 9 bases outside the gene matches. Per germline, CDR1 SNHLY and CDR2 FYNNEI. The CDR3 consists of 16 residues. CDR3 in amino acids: CASSELPSGGKATQYF. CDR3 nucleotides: TGTGCCAGCAGTGAACTCCCTAGCGGGGGGAAGGCTACGCAGTATTTT. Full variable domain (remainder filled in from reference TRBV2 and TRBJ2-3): EPEVTQTPSHQVTQMGQEVILRCVPISNHLYFYWYRQILGQKVEFLVSFYNNEISEKSEIFDDQFSVERPDGSNFTLKIRSTKLEDSAMYFCASSELPSGGKATQYFGPGTRLTVL.

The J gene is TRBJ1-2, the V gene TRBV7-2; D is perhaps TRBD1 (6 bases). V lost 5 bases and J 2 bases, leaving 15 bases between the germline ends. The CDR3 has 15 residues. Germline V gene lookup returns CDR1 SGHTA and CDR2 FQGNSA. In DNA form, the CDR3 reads TGTGCCAGCAGCCCAGACAGGAGAACGAACTATGGCTACACCTTC. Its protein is CASSPDRRTNYGYTF.

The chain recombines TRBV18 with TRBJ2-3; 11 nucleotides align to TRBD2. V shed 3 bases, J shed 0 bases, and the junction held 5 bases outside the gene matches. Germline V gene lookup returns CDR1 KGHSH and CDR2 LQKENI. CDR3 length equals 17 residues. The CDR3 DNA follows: TGTGCCAGCTCACCCCTGGGACTAGCGGCTAGCACAGATACGCAGTATTTT. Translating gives CASSPLGLAASTDTQYF.

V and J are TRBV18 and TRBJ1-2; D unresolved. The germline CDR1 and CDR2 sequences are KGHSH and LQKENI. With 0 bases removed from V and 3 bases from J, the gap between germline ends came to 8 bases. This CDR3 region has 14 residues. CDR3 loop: CASSPPVGDYGYTF. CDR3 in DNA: TGTGCCAGCTCACCACCTGTGGGAGACTATGGCTACACCTTC.

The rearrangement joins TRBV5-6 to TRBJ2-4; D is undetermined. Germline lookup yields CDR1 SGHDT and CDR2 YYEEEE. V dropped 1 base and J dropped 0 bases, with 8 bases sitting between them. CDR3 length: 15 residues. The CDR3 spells CASSLRVLAKNIQYF. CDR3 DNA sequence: TGTGCCAGCAGCTTGAGAGTACTAGCCAAAAACATTCAGTACTTC.